Given below is one T cell receptor beta chain in context. The antigen is not known. The sample originates from a study of shared clonotypes between healthy human individuals. As for the study in general: A few men and a couple of women, aged 18 to 49, were donors. Every donor yielded three CD4 naive, three CD4 memory, two CD8 naive and one CD8 memory plate.

Findings of the study overall: Larger richness was generally estimated for naive than memory subsets.

The CDR3 is made up of 16 amino acids. CDR1 SGHVS and CDR2 FQNEAQ come from the germline V gene. The V segment lost 6 bases and the J segment 4 bases; nucleotides outside the gene matches: 4. Only in-frame clones appear in the TCRdb table, and some are missing; sequencing was by immunoSEQ multiplex PCR. The data show over a million clones, with nearly 99% seen just once and about 0.42% held by the top ten. This TCR was sampled from a man aged 25 to 45 in good health. The V and J genes are TRBV7-8 and TRBJ2-3; 16 bases match TRBD2. The sample consisted of naive CD4+ T cells sorted from blood. Subset reported: CD45RA+ positively selected. The DNA for the CDR3 is TGTGCCAGCAGACATGGGACTAGCGGGAGGGCAGATACGCAGTATTTT. Translating gives CASRHGTSGRADTQYF. The full variable domain, with the rest looked up from reference TRBV7-8 and TRBJ2-3, is GAGVSQSPRYKVAKRGQDVALRCDPISGHVSLFWYQQALGQGPEFLTYFQNEAQLDKSGLPSDRFFAERPEGSVSTLKIQRTQQEDSAVYLCASRHGTSGRADTQYFGPGTRLTVL.